This TCR beta chain was identified in a study of blood T cell repertoires in COVID-19. Trimming took off 0 bases at V and 2 bases at J, with 5 bases between the two ends. The CDR3 runs to 13 residues. Germline V gives CDR1 SEHNR, CDR2 FQNEAQ (reference sequence). Repertoires were generated with immunoSEQ multiplex PCR, while TCRdb's copy carries only in-frame clones and drops some. The sample consists of under 200,000 clones, roughly 82% of them appearing once. This TCR was recovered from a woman aged 55-70 years with acute COVID-19. The sample taken for sequencing was PBMCs or T cells enriched from blood (not recorded which). The V gene is TRBV7-9, the J gene TRBJ2-7, with D hard to call. CDR3 residues: CASSLATTYEQYV. In nucleotides, the CDR3 is TGTGCCAGCAGCTTAGCCACTACCTACGAGCAGTACGTC.